Each of the 3 T cell receptor beta chains below was sequenced from the same sample in a study of shared clonotypes between healthy human individuals. Libraries were prepared by immunoSEQ multiplex PCR; TCRdb keeps only in-frame clonotypes and omits some of them. The sample consists of roughly 1 million clones, 75% of them appearing once. The sequenced sample was memory CD4+ T cells sorted from blood. As for subset: CD45RA-negative fraction. Source of these receptors: a man younger than 35 in good health.

This clone has more than one count but fewer than ten. This chain uses TRBV5-1 with TRBJ2-7; the D gene is possibly TRBD2 (6 bases). Trimming cost V 7 bases and J 2 bases, with 10 bases left between them. CDR3 length equals 12 residues. Germline CDR1 is SGHRS and CDR2 is YFSETQ. The CDR3 bases are TGCGCCAGCGGGACTTCAACCTACGAGCAGTACTTC. Its protein product is CASGTSTYEQYF.

V usage is TRBV30 and J usage is TRBJ1-2; 7 nucleotides align to TRBD1. CDR3 length: 13 amino acids. Germline assignment: CDR1 GTSNPN and CDR2 SVGIG (reference sequence). Losses at the gene ends were 1 base for V and 7 bases for J; bases not matched to a gene: 6. The CDR3 protein is CAWSGQGGAGYTF. Written as DNA, the CDR3 is TGTGCCTGGAGTGGACAGGGAGGAGCTGGCTACACCTTC.

This clone was detected only a few times. The chain carries TRBV2 and TRBJ2-2; possibly TRBD1 or TRBD2 for D (6 bases each). Germline assignment: CDR1 SNHLY and CDR2 FYNNEI. The CDR3 loop spans 15 amino acids. V was cut by 7 bases and J by 1 base, with 13 bases left in between. The DNA of the CDR3 is TGTGCCAGCATAGGGGGGATGAGGAACACCGGGGAGCTGTTTTTT. Translated, it gives CASIGGMRNTGELFF.